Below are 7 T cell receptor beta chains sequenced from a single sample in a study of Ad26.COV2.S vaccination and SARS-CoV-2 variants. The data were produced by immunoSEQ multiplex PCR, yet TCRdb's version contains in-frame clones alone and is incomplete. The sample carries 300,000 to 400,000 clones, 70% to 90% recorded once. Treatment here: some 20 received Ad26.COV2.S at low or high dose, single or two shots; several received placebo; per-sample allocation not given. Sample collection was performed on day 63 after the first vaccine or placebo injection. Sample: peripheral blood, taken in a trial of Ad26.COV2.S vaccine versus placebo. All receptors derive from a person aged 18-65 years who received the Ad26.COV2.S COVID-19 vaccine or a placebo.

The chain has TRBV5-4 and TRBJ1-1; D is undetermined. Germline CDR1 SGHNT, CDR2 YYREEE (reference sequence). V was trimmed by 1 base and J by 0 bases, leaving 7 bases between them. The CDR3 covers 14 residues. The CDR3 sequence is CASSLSQMNTEAFF. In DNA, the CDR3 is TGTGCCAGCAGCTTGTCTCAGATGAACACTGAAGCTTTCTTT.

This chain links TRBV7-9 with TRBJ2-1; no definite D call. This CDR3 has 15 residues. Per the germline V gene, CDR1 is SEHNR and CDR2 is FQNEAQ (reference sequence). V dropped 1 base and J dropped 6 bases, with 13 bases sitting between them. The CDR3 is CASSLDSGSLNEQFF. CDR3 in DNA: TGTGCCAGCAGCTTAGACTCGGGCAGCCTCAATGAGCAGTTCTTC.

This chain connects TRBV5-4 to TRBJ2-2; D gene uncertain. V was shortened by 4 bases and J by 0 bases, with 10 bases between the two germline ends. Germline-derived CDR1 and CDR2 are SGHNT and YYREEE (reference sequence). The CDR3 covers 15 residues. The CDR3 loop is CASSPTRSNTGELFF. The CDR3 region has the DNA TGTGCCAGCAGCCCGACACGTTCGAACACCGGGGAGCTGTTTTTT. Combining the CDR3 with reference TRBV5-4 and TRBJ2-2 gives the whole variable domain ETGVTQSPTHLIKTRGQQVTLRCSSQSGHNTVSWYQQALGQGPQFIFQYYREEENGRGNFPPRFSGLQFPNYSSELNVNALELDDSALYLCASSPTRSNTGELFFGEGSRLTVL.

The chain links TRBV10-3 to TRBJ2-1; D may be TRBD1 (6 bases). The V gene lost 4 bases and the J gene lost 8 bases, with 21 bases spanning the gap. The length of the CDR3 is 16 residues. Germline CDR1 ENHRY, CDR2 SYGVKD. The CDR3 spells CAISGGHPGLTYEQFF. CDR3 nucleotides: TGTGCCATCAGTGGGGGACACCCCGGGCTTACGTATGAGCAGTTCTTC.

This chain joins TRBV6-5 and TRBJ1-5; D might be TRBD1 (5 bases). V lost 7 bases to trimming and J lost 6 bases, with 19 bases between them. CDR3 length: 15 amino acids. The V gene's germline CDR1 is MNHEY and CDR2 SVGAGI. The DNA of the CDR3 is TGTGCCAGCATAGTAAATGGAGGGGTTGGTCAGCCCCAGCATTTT. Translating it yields CASIVNGGVGQPQHF.

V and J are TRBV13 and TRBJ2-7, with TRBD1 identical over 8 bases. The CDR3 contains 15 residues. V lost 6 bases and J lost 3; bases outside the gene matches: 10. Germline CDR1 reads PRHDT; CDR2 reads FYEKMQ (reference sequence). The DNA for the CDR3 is TGTGCCAGCAGTCCTTCATCAACAGGGGGCTACGAGCAGTACTTC. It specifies CASSPSSTGGYEQYF.

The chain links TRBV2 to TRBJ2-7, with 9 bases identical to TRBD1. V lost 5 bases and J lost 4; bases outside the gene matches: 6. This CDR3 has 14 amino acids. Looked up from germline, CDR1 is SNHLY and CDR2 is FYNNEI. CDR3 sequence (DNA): TGTGCCAGCAGTAGGGACAGGGCGGGGTACGAGCAGTACTTC. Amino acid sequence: CASSRDRAGYEQYF. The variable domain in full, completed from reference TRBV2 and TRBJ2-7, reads EPEVTQTPSHQVTQMGQEVILRCVPISNHLYFYWYRQILGQKVEFLVSFYNNEISEKSEIFDDQFSVERPDGSNFTLKIRSTKLEDSAMYFCASSRDRAGYEQYFGPGTRLTVT.